Listed here is a single TCR beta chain. The data originate from a study of blood T cell repertoires in COVID-19. Study in general: PBMCs, B-cell-depleted T cells, or T cells provided the cDNA or gDNA that made up the material.

This CDR3 comprises 15 residues. Trimming removed 5 bases from V and 1 base from J; junction bases left unmatched: 3. Germline V gene lookup returns CDR1 SGHRS and CDR2 YFSETQ. Original processing methods: Amplification from reference gene primers served as the basis for estimated nucleated cell counts. Assay used: immunoSEQ multiplex PCR; TCRdb lists only in-frame clones, some missing. Clone size and V and J calls were adopted from that table, with D and trimming inferred from the DNA. The table lists 80,000 to 100,000 clones, roughly 80% of them singletons. This TCR was sampled from a man in his fifties or sixties with acute or convalescent COVID-19. The J gene is TRBJ2-5, the V gene TRBV5-1; 12 bases fit TRBD1. Sequenced input: peripheral blood. CDR3: CASREGQGAQETQYF. The CDR3 DNA reads TGCGCCAGCAGAGAGGGACAGGGGGCCCAAGAGACCCAGTACTTC.